The rows below give T cell receptor beta chains drawn from one sample of a study of tumor T cells in aggressive B-cell lymphoma. The repertoire was sequenced with immunoSEQ multiplex PCR; TCRdb's copy has only in-frame clones and lacks some. The sample records 6,000 or so clones, around 79% being singletons. Sequenced: tumor tissue. The receptor set was obtained from an adult with diffuse large B cell lymphoma. The CDR3 runs from the conserved cysteine through the conserved F or W. The D gene is left open where the match is weak. Part of the rows lack a size; the others show once, few, many or a class for expanded clones.

>NA|TRBJ2-6|TRBV7-9|NA
TGTGCCAGCAGCTTACCCGGGGGGCCTGGGGCCAACGTCCTGACTTTC
CASSLPGGPGANVLTF
>NA|TRBJ2-7|TRBV27|NA
TGTGCCAGCAGGGCCAGCGGCTCCTACGAGCAGTACTTC
CASRASGSYEQYF
>NA|TRBJ2-1|TRBV7-9|TRBD2
TGTGCCAGCAGCTTAGGGGGGGGGACTCCTCACTACAATGAGCAGTTCTTC
CASSLGGGTPHYNEQFF
>NA|TRBJ2-3|TRBV18|TRBD1
TGTGCCAGCTCACCTGGTCAGGGGGTAACAGATACGCAGTATTTT
CASSPGQGVTDTQYF
>NA|TRBJ2-5|TRBV30|NA
TGTGCCTGGAGTGGACAGCGCCAAGAGACCCAGTACTTC
CAWSGQRQETQYF
>NA|TRBJ2-7|TRBV15|NA
TGTGCCACCGCGGGGACGGGAAACTACGAGCAGTACTTC
CATAGTGNYEQYF
>NA|TRBJ2-7|TRBV10-3|TRBD1
TGTGCCATCAGTGGTGGGACAGGGTGGGAGCAGTACTTC
CAISGGTGWEQYF
>NA|TRBJ2-7|TRBV7-7|TRBD1
TGTGCTAGCAGCTTAGGACAGGGGAAAACTTACGAGCAGTACTTC
CASSLGQGKTYEQYF
>NA|TRBJ1-1|TRBV7-9|TRBD1
TGTGCCAGCAGCGTTGACAGGGGAACTGAAGCTTTCTTT
CASSVDRGTEAFF
>NA|TRBJ2-7|TRBV10-3|TRBD2
TGTGCCATCAGCCTTACCGGGACTAGCGGGACGCGGGAGCAGTACTTC
CAISLTGTSGTREQYF
>NA|TRBJ2-7|TRBV19|TRBD1
TGTGCCAGTAGTATAGTGGGGACAGGGTTCCACGAGCAGTACTTC
CASSIVGTGFHEQYF
>NA|TRBJ1-5|TRBV5-6|TRBD1
TGTGCCAGCAGCCAGGACAGGGGTGGGCACAATCAGCCCCAGCATTTT
CASSQDRGGHNQPQHF
>NA|TRBJ2-1|TRBV7-2|TRBD2
TGTGCCAGCAGCTTCTCCGGGACTAGCAAATACAATGAGCAGTTCTTC
CASSFSGTSKYNEQFF
>NA|TRBJ2-5|TRBV6-5|NA
TGTGCCAGCAGTTCCCAGGGGGGCGTAACCCAGTACTTC
CASSSQGGVTQYF
>once|TRBJ2-2|TRBV4-2|NA
TGTGCCAGCAGCCAAGGTAGCGCGAGCACCGGGGAGCTGTTTTTT
CASSQGSASTGELFF
>few|TRBJ1-3|TRBV9|NA
TGTGCCAGCAGCGTAGACTGGACGGGGTCTGGAAACACCATATATTTT
CASSVDWTGSGNTIYF
>NA|TRBJ2-7|TRBV7-9|TRBD2
TGTGCCAGCAGTCTTAGACTAGCGGGAGAGTACGAGCAGTACTTC
CASSLRLAGEYEQYF
>few|TRBJ1-1|TRBV7-8|NA
TGTGCCAGCAGCTCTCGGCAGGGGCGAGCTTTCTTT
CASSSRQGRAFF
>NA|TRBJ2-7|TRBV12-5|TRBD1
TGTGCTAGTGGACCCGGGACAGACAGCTACGAGCAGTACTTC
CASGPGTDSYEQYF
>NA|TRBJ1-5|TRBV30|NA
TGTGCCTGGAAAAGAGGGAGCAATCAGCCCCAGCATTTT
CAWKRGSNQPQHF
>few|TRBJ1-1|TRBV7-9|NA
TGTGCCAGCAGCTTAACCCACACCATGAACACTGAAGCTTTCTTT
CASSLTHTMNTEAFF
>few|TRBJ2-5|TRBV6-1|TRBD1
TGTGCCAGCAGTGATCAATTGGGACAGGGAGGTGAGACCCAGTACTTC
CASSDQLGQGGETQYF
>NA|TRBJ2-2|TRBV4-1|TRBD1
TGCGCCAGCAGCCGGGGACAGAAGCTGTTTTTT
CASSRGQKLFF
>few|TRBJ2-3|TRBV5-6|NA
TGTGCCAGCAGCTTGACAGCTAGCACAGATACGCAGTATTTT
CASSLTASTDTQYF
>NA|TRBJ2-7|TRBV15|TRBD1
TGTGCCACCAGCAGAACCGGGACAGGGGGAGACGAGCAGTACTTC
CATSRTGTGGDEQYF
>NA|TRBJ2-7|TRBV28|TRBD2
TGTGCCAGCAGGACCGGACTAGCGACTCGCTACGAGCAGTACTTC
CASRTGLATRYEQYF
>NA|TRBJ1-2|TRBV6-5|TRBD1
TGTGCCAGCAGACCACAGGGGAGGAATGGCTACACCTTC
CASRPQGRNGYTF
>NA|TRBJ1-1|TRBV28|NA
TGTGCCATCACCACAGGGCATAAAGCTTTCTTT
CAITTGHKAFF
>NA|TRBJ2-7|TRBV7-2|TRBD2
TGTGCCAGCAGCTTAACTAGCGGGAGTTACGAGCAGTACTTC
CASSLTSGSYEQYF
>few|TRBJ1-1|TRBV2|NA
TGTGCCAGTAACCGGGGGAACACTGAAGCTTTCTTT
CASNRGNTEAFF
>few|TRBJ2-1|TRBV5-1|NA
TGCGCCAGCAGCTTGAGGAGAGCAGCGGATGAGCAGTTCTTC
CASSLRRAADEQFF
>NA|TRBJ1-1|TRBV19|TRBD1
TGTGCCAGTAGTTTTCGGGACAGGGGCGCTGAAGCTTTCTTT
CASSFRDRGAEAFF
>NA|TRBJ2-5|TRBV19|NA
TGTGCCAGTAGTCTGGTCGGAGAGACCCAGTACTTC
CASSLVGETQYF
>few|TRBJ2-6|TRBV7-9|TRBD1
TGTGCCAGCAGCTTAGGAGGGGGCCCCTCTGGGGCCAACGTCCTGACTTTC
CASSLGGGPSGANVLTF
>NA|TRBJ1-5|TRBV27|NA
TGTGCCAGCAGCCTCAATAGCCCCTGGCCCCAGCATTTT
CASSLNSPWPQHF
>once|TRBJ2-5|TRBV14|TRBD1
TGTGCCAGCAGCCCGTACAGGGGGCAAGAGACCCAGTACTTC
CASSPYRGQETQYF
>NA|TRBJ2-1|TRBV4-2|NA
TGTGCCAGCAGCCCTGAGCGGCGGGGAAATGAGCAGTTCTTC
CASSPERRGNEQFF
>NA|TRBJ1-4|TRBV6-5|NA
TGTGCCAGCAGTTACCAGGGGCGCCCTGAAAAACTGTTTTTT
CASSYQGRPEKLFF
>NA|TRBJ1-1|TRBV19|NA
TGTGCCAGTAGCCCTCCTCAGGGGAATACTGAAGCTTTCTTT
CASSPPQGNTEAFF